The rows below give T cell receptor beta chains drawn from one sample of a study of T cell repertoires in cytomegalovirus infection. One entry per CDR3 protein, called by TCRdb with MiXCR from the reads. The repertoire holds roughly 200,000 distinct CDR3 sequences, roughly 9% seen once, with about 4.6% in the top ten. The source material was PBMCs. The receptors were sampled from a human donor in good health (CMV status not recorded). Some clones in this sample may be carry-over from other donors' samples. The CDR3 runs from the conserved cysteine through the conserved F or W. D genes are given only for firm matches. Part of the rows lack a size; the others show once, few, many or a class for expanded clones.

j_gene	v_gene	abundance	d_gene	CDR3aa	CDR3nt
TRBJ2-7	TRBV7-9	many	-	CASSLQESSYEQYF	TGTGCCAGCAGCTTGCAGGAGAGCTCCTACGAGCAGTACTTC
TRBJ1-5	TRBV20-1	few	-	CSARDETGSNQPQHF	TGCAGTGCTAGAGATGAGACAGGCAGCAATCAGCCCCAGCATTTT
TRBJ2-1	TRBV2	few	-	CASRARADEQFF	TGTGCCAGCAGGGCCCGTGCGGATGAGCAGTTCTTC
TRBJ2-1	TRBV10-3	once	-	CATDPKERAGSEQFF	TGTGCCACGGACCCGAAGGAGCGGGCGGGCAGTGAGCAGTTCTTC
TRBJ1-6	TRBV6-5	-	TRBD1	CASSTQRTGSGGSPLHF	TGTGCCAGCAGTACCCAGAGGACAGGGTCAGGGGGTTCACCCCTCCACTTT
TRBJ2-1	TRBV7-9	many	-	CASSPEGYREWWGSEQFF	TGTGCCAGCAGCCCAGAGGGTTACAGGGAATGGTGGGGGAGTGAGCAGTTCTTC
TRBJ2-3	TRBV20-1	-	TRBD2	CSAKSTSAFTDTQYF	TGCAGCGCTAAGTCTACTAGCGCCTTCACAGATACGCAGTATTTT
TRBJ1-3	TRBV7-2	many	-	CASSPRLAGVTGNTIYF	TGTGCCAGCAGCCCACGACTAGCGGGAGTAACTGGAAACACCATATATTTT
TRBJ1-5	TRBV19	few	-	CASSTRTGSNQPQHF	TGTGCCAGTAGTACAAGGACGGGGAGCAATCAGCCCCAGCATTTT
TRBJ1-2	TRBV2	few	-	CASSGDGSYGYTF	TGTGCCAGCAGCGGTGACGGTAGCTATGGCTACACCTTC
TRBJ1-1	TRBV28	-	-	CASSLPREGITEAFF	TGTGCCAGCAGTTTACCCAGGGAAGGGATCACTGAAGCTTTCTTT
TRBJ2-1	TRBV7-9	few	-	CASSSGSSYNEQFF	TGTGCCAGCAGCTCCGGGTCTAGCTACAATGAGCAGTTCTTC
TRBJ1-1	TRBV23-1	few	-	CASSLFPEAFF	TGCGCCAGCAGCCTGTTCCCTGAAGCTTTCTTT
TRBJ2-1	TRBV7-9	many	-	CASSLESGEQFF	TGTGCCAGCAGCTTAGAAAGTGGGGAGCAGTTCTTC
TRBJ1-3	TRBV7-2	many	-	CASSLDGIGNTIYF	TGTGCCAGCAGCTTAGACGGGATTGGAAACACCATATATTTT
TRBJ2-4	TRBV7-2	many	-	CASSLEGSMAKNIQYF	TGTGCCAGCAGCTTGGAGGGATCGATGGCCAAAAACATTCAGTACTTC
TRBJ2-1	TRBV7-2	many	TRBD2	CASSPNGRGLYNEQFF	TGTGCCAGCAGCCCCAACGGGAGGGGCCTCTACAATGAGCAGTTCTTC
TRBJ2-3	TRBV7-2	many	TRBD2	CASSFPIAGSTDTQYF	TGTGCCAGCAGCTTCCCTATAGCGGGCAGCACAGATACGCAGTATTTT
TRBJ2-2	TRBV24-1	-	TRBD1	CATGQGAGELFF	TGTGCCACGGGACAGGGCGCCGGGGAGCTGTTTTTT
TRBJ2-3	TRBV7-2	-	-	CASSSGAYFTDTQYF	TGTGCCAGCAGCTCTGGAGCCTATTTCACAGATACGCAGTATTTT
TRBJ1-4	TRBV7-2	many	-	CASSLDRVNEKLFF	TGTGCCAGCAGCTTAGACAGAGTTAATGAAAAACTGTTTTTT
TRBJ1-5	TRBV20-1	-	TRBD1	CSASTGGAENQPQHF	TGCAGTGCTTCGACAGGGGGGGCTGAGAATCAGCCCCAGCATTTT
TRBJ1-3	TRBV11-1	-	-	CASSRSIGSGISGNTIYF	TGTGCCAGCAGCCGATCAATCGGGTCAGGGATCTCTGGAAACACCATATATTTT
TRBJ1-5	TRBV7-9	-	-	CASSPQGRNQPQHF	TGTGCCAGCAGCCCGCAGGGTAGGAATCAGCCCCAGCATTTT
TRBJ1-2	TRBV28	few	TRBD1	CASSPSGTGKNTTF	TGTGCCAGCAGTCCGAGCGGGACAGGGAAAAATACCACCTTC
TRBJ1-1	TRBV4-3	-	-	CASSQGNVGKTEAFF	TGCGCCAGCAGCCAAGGGAACGTCGGGAAGACTGAAGCTTTCTTT
TRBJ1-1	TRBV2	few	TRBD1	CASKGQTNTEAFF	TGTGCCAGCAAGGGACAGACGAACACTGAAGCTTTCTTT
TRBJ2-7	TRBV7-9	-	TRBD2	CASSLEGLAIEQYF	TGTGCCAGCAGCTTAGAGGGACTAGCAATCGAGCAGTACTTC
TRBJ1-4	TRBV29-1	many	-	CSAQLATNEKLFF	TGCAGCGCCCAACTTGCAACTAATGAAAAACTGTTTTTT
TRBJ1-2	TRBV4-1	many	TRBD1	CASSQGWTGTGPYGYTF	TGCGCCAGCAGCCAAGGTTGGACCGGGACAGGGCCCTATGGCTACACCTTC
TRBJ1-5	TRBV18	few	TRBD1	CASSRGQGADQPQHF	TGTGCCAGCTCGAGGGGACAGGGAGCGGATCAGCCCCAGCATTTT
TRBJ2-7	TRBV7-2	many	-	CASSRRSARAIEQYF	TGTGCCAGCAGCAGAAGAAGCGCGAGGGCCATCGAGCAGTACTTC
TRBJ2-7	TRBV7-2	many	TRBD2	CASSLELAGAYEQYF	TGTGCCAGCAGCTTAGAACTAGCGGGAGCGTACGAGCAGTACTTC
TRBJ1-2	TRBV10-3	many	-	CAISGGRDYGYTF	TGTGCCATCAGTGGGGGCAGGGACTATGGCTACACCTTC
TRBJ2-7	TRBV2	-	TRBD1	CAGGDREEEQYF	TGTGCCGGAGGGGACAGGGAAGAAGAGCAGTACTTC
TRBJ2-2	TRBV7-2	many	-	CASSLVIRAGELFF	TGTGCCAGCAGCTTAGTAATCAGGGCCGGGGAGCTGTTTTTT
TRBJ1-2	TRBV11-2	-	-	CASSQGTGYGYTF	TGTGCCAGCAGCCAGGGGACTGGCTATGGCTACACCTTC
TRBJ2-1	TRBV10-3	many	-	CAISERQNEQFF	TGTGCCATCAGTGAGCGACAGAATGAGCAGTTCTTC
TRBJ1-1	TRBV11-2	many	-	CASSLDGGRGTEAFF	TGTGCCAGCAGCTTAGACGGGGGGCGCGGCACTGAAGCTTTCTTT
TRBJ1-6	TRBV7-9	-	-	CASSLTGEAPLHF	TGTGCCAGCAGCTTAACGGGGGAAGCACCCCTCCACTTT
TRBJ1-1	TRBV18	many	-	CASSPRQDWTEAFF	TGTGCCAGCTCACCACGGCAGGATTGGACTGAAGCTTTCTTT
TRBJ1-1	TRBV7-8	many	-	CASSSAGARHDTEAFF	TGTGCCAGCAGCTCCGCCGGAGCCAGACACGACACTGAAGCTTTCTTT
TRBJ1-6	TRBV7-2	many	TRBD1	CASSLRGTGDSPLHF	TGTGCCAGCAGCTTACGAGGGACAGGGGACTCACCCCTCCACTTT
TRBJ1-5	TRBV19	few	-	CASREQRGVWNQPQHF	TGTGCCAGTAGGGAGCAGAGGGGGGTCTGGAATCAGCCCCAGCATTTT
TRBJ2-7	TRBV3-1	few	-	CASSQVPGLSKQYF	TGTGCCAGCAGCCAAGTCCCGGGGCTCTCCAAGCAGTACTTC
TRBJ2-1	TRBV6-4	few	-	CASSEGTPRYNEQFF	TGTGCCAGCAGTGAAGGGACCCCCCGTTACAATGAGCAGTTCTTC
TRBJ2-1	TRBV6-2/TRBV6-3	many	TRBD2	CASDSAGPYNEQFF	TGTGCCAGTGACTCAGCGGGGCCCTACAATGAGCAGTTCTTC
TRBJ2-7	TRBV7-2	many	-	CASSYGRSSYEQYF	TGTGCCAGCAGCTACGGCAGGAGCTCCTACGAGCAGTACTTC
TRBJ2-7	TRBV5-1	few	TRBD2	CASSLGFGLAGNEQYF	TGCGCCAGCAGCTTGGGGTTTGGGCTAGCGGGAAACGAGCAGTACTTC
TRBJ2-1	TRBV19	few	TRBD2	CASSIRTSGGYNEQFF	TGTGCCAGTAGTATCCGGACTAGCGGGGGATACAATGAGCAGTTCTTC
TRBJ1-5	TRBV18	-	TRBD1	CASSPGGQVNQPQHF	TGTGCCAGCTCACCAGGGGGACAGGTCAATCAGCCCCAGCATTTT
TRBJ2-3	TRBV7-6	many	TRBD2	CASSLTLASGGTDTQYF	TGTGCCAGCAGCTTAACTTTGGCTAGCGGGGGCACAGATACGCAGTATTTT
TRBJ1-2	TRBV7-9	many	-	CASSTPAWRSDGYTF	TGTGCCAGCAGCACCCCCGCGTGGAGGTCGGATGGCTACACCTTC
TRBJ2-3	TRBV7-2	many	TRBD2	CASSLARRGGDTQYF	TGTGCCAGCAGCTTAGCGCGACGGGGGGGCGATACGCAGTATTTT
TRBJ2-3	TRBV20-1	many	TRBD2	CSAEGLKAGGRDTQYF	TGCAGTGCGGAAGGGCTTAAAGCGGGGGGGCGAGATACGCAGTATTTT
TRBJ1-1	TRBV7-6	-	-	CASSFGGGNTEAFF	TGTGCCAGCAGCTTCGGGGGGGGGAACACTGAAGCTTTCTTT
TRBJ2-7	TRBV5-1	-	-	CASREGGEQYF	TGCGCCAGCAGGGAGGGGGGCGAGCAGTACTTC
TRBJ2-5	TRBV6-2/TRBV6-3	few	-	CASSLNPWETQYF	TGTGCCAGCAGTTTGAACCCGTGGGAGACCCAGTACTTC
TRBJ1-1	TRBV28	many	-	CASSFSSQGRNTEAFF	TGTGCCAGCAGTTTTAGCTCCCAGGGGCGGAACACTGAAGCTTTCTTT
TRBJ2-4	TRBV7-2	many	TRBD2	CASSLWVRGGLAKNIQYF	TGTGCCAGCAGCTTATGGGTCCGGGGGGGTCTAGCCAAAAACATTCAGTACTTC